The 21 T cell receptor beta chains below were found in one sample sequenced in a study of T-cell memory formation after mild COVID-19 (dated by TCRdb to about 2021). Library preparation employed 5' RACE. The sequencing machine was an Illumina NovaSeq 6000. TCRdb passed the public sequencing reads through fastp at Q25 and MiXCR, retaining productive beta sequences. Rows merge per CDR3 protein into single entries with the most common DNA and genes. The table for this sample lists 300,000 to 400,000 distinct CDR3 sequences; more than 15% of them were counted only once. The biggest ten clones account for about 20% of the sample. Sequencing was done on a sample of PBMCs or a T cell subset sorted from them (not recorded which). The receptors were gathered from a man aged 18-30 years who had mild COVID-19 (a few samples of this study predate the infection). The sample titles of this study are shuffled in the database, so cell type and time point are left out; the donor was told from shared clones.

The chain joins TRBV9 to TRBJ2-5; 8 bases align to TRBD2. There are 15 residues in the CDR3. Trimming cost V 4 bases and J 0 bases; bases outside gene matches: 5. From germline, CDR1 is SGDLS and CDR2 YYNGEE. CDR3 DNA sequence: TGTGCCAGCAGCCGCGGGGGGCTGTACCAAGAGACCCAGTACTTC. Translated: CASSRGGLYQETQYF.

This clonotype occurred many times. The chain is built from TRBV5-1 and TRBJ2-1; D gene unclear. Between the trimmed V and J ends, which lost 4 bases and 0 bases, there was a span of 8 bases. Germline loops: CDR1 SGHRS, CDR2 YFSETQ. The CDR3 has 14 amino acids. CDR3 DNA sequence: TGCGCCAGCAGCGTGGGAAGCTCCTACAATGAGCAGTTCTTC. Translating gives CASSVGSSYNEQFF.

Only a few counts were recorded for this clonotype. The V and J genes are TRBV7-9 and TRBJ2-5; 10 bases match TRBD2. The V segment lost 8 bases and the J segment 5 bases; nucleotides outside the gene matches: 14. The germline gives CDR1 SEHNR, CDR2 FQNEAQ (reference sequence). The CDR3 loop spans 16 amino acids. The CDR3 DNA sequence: TGTGCCAGCTCCCGCGGGAGCGGGGGGGCCGGGGAGACCCAGTACTTC. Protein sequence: CASSRGSGGAGETQYF. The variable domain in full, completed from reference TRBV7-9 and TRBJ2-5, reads DTGVSQNPRHKITKRGQNVTFRCDPISEHNRLYWYRQTLGQGPEFLTYFQNEAQLEKSRLLSDRFSAERPKGSFSTLEIQRTEQGDSAMYLCASSRGSGGAGETQYFGPGTRLLVL.

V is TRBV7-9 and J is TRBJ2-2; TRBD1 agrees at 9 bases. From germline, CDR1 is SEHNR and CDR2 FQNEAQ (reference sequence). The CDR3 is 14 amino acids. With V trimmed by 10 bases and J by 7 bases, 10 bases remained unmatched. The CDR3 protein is CATYETGGNGELFF. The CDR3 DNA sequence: TGTGCCACCTACGAGACAGGGGGTAACGGGGAGCTGTTTTTT.

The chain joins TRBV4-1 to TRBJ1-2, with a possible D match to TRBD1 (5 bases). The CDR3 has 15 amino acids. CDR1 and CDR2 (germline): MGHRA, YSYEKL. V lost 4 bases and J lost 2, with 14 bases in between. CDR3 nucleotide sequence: TGCGCCAGCAGCCGCGACGTGGGGACCAACTATGGCTACACCTTC. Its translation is CASSRDVGTNYGYTF.

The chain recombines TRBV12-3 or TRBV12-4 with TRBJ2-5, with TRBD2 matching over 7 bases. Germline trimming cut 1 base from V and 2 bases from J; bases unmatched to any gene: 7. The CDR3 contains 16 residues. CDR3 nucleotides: TGTGCCAGCAGTTTAGGCCCAGCGGGGTTACAAGAGACCCAGTACTTC. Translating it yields CASSLGPAGLQETQYF.

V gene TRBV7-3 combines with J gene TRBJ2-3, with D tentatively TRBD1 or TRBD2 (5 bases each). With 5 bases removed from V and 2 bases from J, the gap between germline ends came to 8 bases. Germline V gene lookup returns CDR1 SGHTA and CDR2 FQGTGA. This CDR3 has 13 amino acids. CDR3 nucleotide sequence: TGTGCCAGCAGCCGGGGCATCACAGATACGCAGTATTTT. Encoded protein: CASSRGITDTQYF.

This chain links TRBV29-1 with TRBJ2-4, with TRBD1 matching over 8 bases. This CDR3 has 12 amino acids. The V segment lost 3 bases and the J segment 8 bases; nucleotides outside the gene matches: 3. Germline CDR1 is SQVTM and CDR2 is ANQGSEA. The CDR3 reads CSVENRGDIQYF. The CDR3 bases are TGCAGCGTTGAGAACAGGGGGGACATTCAGTACTTC. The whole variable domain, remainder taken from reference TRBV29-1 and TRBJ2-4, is SAVISQKPSRDICQRGTSLTIQCQVDSQVTMMFWYRQQPGQSLTLIATANQGSEATYESGFVIDKFPISRPNLTFSTLTVSNMSPEDSSIYLCSVENRGDIQYFGAGTRLSVL.

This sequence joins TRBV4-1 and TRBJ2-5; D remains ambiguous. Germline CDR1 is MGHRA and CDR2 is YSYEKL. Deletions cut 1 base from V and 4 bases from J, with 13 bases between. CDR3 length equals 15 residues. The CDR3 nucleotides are TGCGCCAGCAGCCAAGGAATCGGACCGGCAGAGACCCAGTACTTC. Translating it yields CASSQGIGPAETQYF.

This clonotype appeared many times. This CDR3 is CASSPASTDTQYF. For the CDR3, the DNA is TGTGCCAGCAGCCCAGCGAGCACAGATACGCAGTATTTT. The chain combines TRBV7-3 with TRBJ2-3; D is ambiguous. V lost 5 bases and J 0 bases, leaving 6 bases between the germline ends. Germline lookup yields CDR1 SGHTA and CDR2 FQGTGA. The CDR3 extends over 13 amino acids.

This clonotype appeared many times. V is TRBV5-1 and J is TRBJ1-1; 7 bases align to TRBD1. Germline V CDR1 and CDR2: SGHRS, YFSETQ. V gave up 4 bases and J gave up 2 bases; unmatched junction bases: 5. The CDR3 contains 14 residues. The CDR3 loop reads CASSLTGANTEAFF. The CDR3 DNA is TGCGCCAGCAGCCTCACAGGGGCCAACACTGAAGCTTTCTTT.

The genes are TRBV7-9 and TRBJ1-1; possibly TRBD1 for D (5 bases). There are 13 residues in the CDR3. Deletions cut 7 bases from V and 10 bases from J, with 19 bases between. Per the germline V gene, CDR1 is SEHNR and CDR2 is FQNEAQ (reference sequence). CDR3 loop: CASTVRWGTGAFF. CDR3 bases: TGTGCCAGCACCGTGAGATGGGGGACGGGAGCTTTCTTT. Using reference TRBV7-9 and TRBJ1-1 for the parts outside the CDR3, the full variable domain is DTGVSQNPRHKITKRGQNVTFRCDPISEHNRLYWYRQTLGQGPEFLTYFQNEAQLEKSRLLSDRFSAERPKGSFSTLEIQRTEQGDSAMYLCASTVRWGTGAFFGQGTRLTVV.

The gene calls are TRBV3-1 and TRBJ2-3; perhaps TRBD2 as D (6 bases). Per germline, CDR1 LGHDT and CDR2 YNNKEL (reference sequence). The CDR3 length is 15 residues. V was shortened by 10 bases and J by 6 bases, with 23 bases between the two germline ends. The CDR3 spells CATRRGTDVWDTQYF. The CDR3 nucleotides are TGTGCCACCCGCCGGGGGACGGATGTCTGGGATACGCAGTATTTT.

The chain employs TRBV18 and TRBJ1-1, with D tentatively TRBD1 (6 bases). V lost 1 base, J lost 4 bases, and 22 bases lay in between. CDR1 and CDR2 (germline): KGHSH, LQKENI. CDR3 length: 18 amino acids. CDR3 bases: TGTGCCAGCTCACCACTCAGGAAGGGGGGCGGGTCAAGCACTGAAGCTTTCTTT. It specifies CASSPLRKGGGSSTEAFF.

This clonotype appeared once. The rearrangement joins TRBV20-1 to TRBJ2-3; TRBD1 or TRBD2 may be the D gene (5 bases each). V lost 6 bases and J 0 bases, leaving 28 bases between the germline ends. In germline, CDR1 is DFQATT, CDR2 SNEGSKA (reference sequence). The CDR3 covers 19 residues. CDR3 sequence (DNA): TGCAGTGCCCAAGGCCCCATAGCGACAGTCCGAAAGAGCACAGATACGCAGTATTTT. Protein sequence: CSAQGPIATVRKSTDTQYF.

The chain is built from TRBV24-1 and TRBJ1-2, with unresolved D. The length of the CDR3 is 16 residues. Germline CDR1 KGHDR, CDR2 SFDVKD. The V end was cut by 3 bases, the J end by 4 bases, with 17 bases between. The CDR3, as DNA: TGTGCCACCAGTGATCGCCAGACCGAGGAAATCTATGGCTACACCTTC. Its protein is CATSDRQTEEIYGYTF.

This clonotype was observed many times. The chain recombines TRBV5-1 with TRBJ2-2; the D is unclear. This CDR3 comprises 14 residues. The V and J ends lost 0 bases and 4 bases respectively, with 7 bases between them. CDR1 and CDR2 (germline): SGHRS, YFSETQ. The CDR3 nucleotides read TGCGCCAGCAGCTTGGGACATGGCACCGGGGAGCTGTTTTTT. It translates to CASSLGHGTGELFF.

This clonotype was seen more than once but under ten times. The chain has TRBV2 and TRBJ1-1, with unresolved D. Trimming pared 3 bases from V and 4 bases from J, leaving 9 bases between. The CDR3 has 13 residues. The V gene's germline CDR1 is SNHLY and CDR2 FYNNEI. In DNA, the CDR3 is TGTGCCAGCAGTGATAATACGGGCACTGAAGCTTTCTTT. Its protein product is CASSDNTGTEAFF.

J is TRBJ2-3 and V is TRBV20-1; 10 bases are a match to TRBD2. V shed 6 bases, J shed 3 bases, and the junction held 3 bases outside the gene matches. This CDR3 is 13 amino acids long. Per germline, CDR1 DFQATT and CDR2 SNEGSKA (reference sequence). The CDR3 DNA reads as TGCAGTGCCCAGCGGGGGGGAACAGATACGCAGTATTTT. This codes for CSAQRGGTDTQYF.

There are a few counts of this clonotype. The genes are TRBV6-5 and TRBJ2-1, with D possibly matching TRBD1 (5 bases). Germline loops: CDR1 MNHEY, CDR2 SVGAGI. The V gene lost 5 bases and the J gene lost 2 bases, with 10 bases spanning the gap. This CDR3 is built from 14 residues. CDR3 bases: TGTGCCAGCAGTCGGCAGGGCACCTACAATGAGCAGTTCTTC. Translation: CASSRQGTYNEQFF.

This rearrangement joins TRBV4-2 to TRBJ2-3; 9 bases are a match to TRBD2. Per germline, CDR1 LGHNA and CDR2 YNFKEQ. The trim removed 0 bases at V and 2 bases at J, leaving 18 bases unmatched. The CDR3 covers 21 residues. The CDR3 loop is CASSQDFERGAFPVNTDTQYF. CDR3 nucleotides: TGTGCCAGCAGCCAAGATTTCGAGCGGGGGGCTTTTCCGGTGAACACAGATACGCAGTATTTT.